These T cell receptor beta chains were read from a single sample in a study of cytomegalovirus exposure and HLA in healthy donors. Profiling relied on immunoSEQ multiplex PCR, and the TCRdb table lists in-frame clones only, not all of them. The data contain 150,000 to 200,000 clones, roughly 80% of them singletons. Sequencing used PBMCs. The receptor set was obtained from a woman between 40 and 55 years old in good health and CMV-seropositive. Each CDR3 is given with its conserved first and last residue. A D gene is named only where the DNA matches it firmly. Clone size is not always given. Where it is, it says once, few, many or a class for expanded clones.

clone size: NA; D gene: NA; J gene: TRBJ2-7; V gene: TRBV7-9; CDR3 protein: CASSSGDTSLSYEQYF; CDR3 DNA: TGTGCCAGCAGCTCTGGGGACACAAGTCTTTCCTACGAGCAGTACTTC
clone size: NA; D gene: TRBD1; J gene: TRBJ1-4; V gene: TRBV9; CDR3 protein: CASSRWGQENEKLFF; CDR3 DNA: TGTGCCAGCAGCCGCTGGGGACAGGAGAATGAAAAACTGTTTTTT
clone size: NA; D gene: TRBD2; J gene: TRBJ2-3; V gene: TRBV13; CDR3 protein: CASSLGLGLAGRDTQYF; CDR3 DNA: TGTGCCAGCAGCTTGGGCCTTGGGCTAGCGGGAAGAGATACGCAGTATTTT
clone size: NA; D gene: TRBD2; J gene: TRBJ2-5; V gene: TRBV2; CDR3 protein: CASSERGTSGETQYF; CDR3 DNA: TGTGCCAGCAGCGAGAGGGGGACTAGCGGAGAGACCCAGTACTTC
clone size: NA; D gene: NA; J gene: TRBJ1-3; V gene: TRBV15; CDR3 protein: CATSRDLTAASGNTIYF; CDR3 DNA: TGTGCCACCAGCAGAGATCTAACAGCGGCCTCTGGAAACACCATATATTTT
clone size: few; D gene: NA; J gene: TRBJ1-2; V gene: TRBV19; CDR3 protein: CASSRSRLRQGISSDYGYTF; CDR3 DNA: TGTGCCAGTAGTAGGTCCCGTCTACGGCAGGGGATAAGTTCGGACTATGGCTACACCTTC
clone size: NA; D gene: NA; J gene: TRBJ2-7; V gene: TRBV23-1; CDR3 protein: CASSQSSRQLYEQYF; CDR3 DNA: TGCGCCAGCAGTCAATCTTCCAGGCAGCTCTACGAGCAGTACTTC
clone size: NA; D gene: NA; J gene: TRBJ2-1; V gene: TRBV19; CDR3 protein: CASSSGAYNEQFF; CDR3 DNA: TGTGCCAGTAGCTCAGGGGCCTACAATGAGCAGTTCTTC
clone size: NA; D gene: TRBD1; J gene: TRBJ2-7; V gene: TRBV6-1; CDR3 protein: CASSVTGGGLDEQYF; CDR3 DNA: TGTGCCAGCAGTGTGACAGGGGGCGGGTTGGACGAGCAGTACTTC
clone size: NA; D gene: NA; J gene: TRBJ2-7; V gene: TRBV21-1; CDR3 protein: CASSNSTSYEQYF; CDR3 DNA: TGTGCCAGCAGCAACTCCACTAGCTACGAGCAGTACTTC
clone size: NA; D gene: TRBD1; J gene: TRBJ1-2; V gene: TRBV5-6; CDR3 protein: CASRSSTGGKGYTF; CDR3 DNA: TGTGCCAGCCGGTCTTCGACAGGGGGCAAGGGCTACACCTTC
clone size: once; D gene: NA; J gene: TRBJ2-5; V gene: TRBV7-8; CDR3 protein: CASTYSGLRGETQYF; CDR3 DNA: TGTGCCAGCACCTATAGTGGTCTCCGCGGGGAGACCCAGTACTTC
clone size: NA; D gene: NA; J gene: TRBJ2-7; V gene: TRBV29-1; CDR3 protein: CSVEVQDSYEQYF; CDR3 DNA: TGCAGCGTTGAGGTCCAGGATTCGTACGAGCAGTACTTC
clone size: once; D gene: TRBD1; J gene: TRBJ2-5; V gene: TRBV27; CDR3 protein: CASSPETGTGGGIRQETQYF; CDR3 DNA: TGTGCCAGCAGTCCCGAAACCGGGACAGGGGGCGGGATTCGGCAAGAGACCCAGTACTTC
clone size: NA; D gene: NA; J gene: TRBJ2-2; V gene: TRBV7-2; CDR3 protein: CASFLGVGELFF; CDR3 DNA: TGTGCCAGCTTCCTAGGCGTCGGGGAGCTGTTTTTT
clone size: NA; D gene: TRBD1; J gene: TRBJ2-7; V gene: TRBV11-2; CDR3 protein: CASSEQGQGLYEQYF; CDR3 DNA: TGTGCCAGCAGCGAACAGGGACAGGGCCTCTACGAGCAGTACTTC
clone size: NA; D gene: NA; J gene: TRBJ1-2; V gene: TRBV19; CDR3 protein: CASSALQGPYGYTF; CDR3 DNA: TGTGCCAGTAGTGCCCTACAGGGACCCTATGGCTACACCTTC